A single sample is the source of the 22 T cell receptor beta chains below, sequenced in a study of cytomegalovirus exposure and HLA in healthy donors. It was with 60 Vbeta and 13 Jbeta primers that the PCR ran. Measured with immunoSEQ multiplex PCR; TCRdb has only the in-frame clones, and not every one. The table includes 130,000 or so clones, roughly 66% detected once. The sample consisted of PBMCs. The receptor set was obtained from a man aged 18 to 29 in good health and CMV-seronegative.

The gene calls are TRBV7-9 and TRBJ1-4; D gene uncertain. Trimming left V 5 bases short and J 8 bases short, with 15 bases between. The CDR3 runs 14 residues. The germline CDR1 and CDR2 sequences are SEHNR and FQNEAQ (reference sequence). The CDR3 here is CASSRGEPREKLFF. DNA for the CDR3: TGTGCCAGCAGCCGTGGGGAGCCGAGGGAAAAACTGTTTTTT. The full variable domain, in which reference TRBV7-9 and TRBJ1-4 provide the parts outside the CDR3, is DTGVSQNPRHKITKRGQNVTFRCDPISEHNRLYWYRQTLGQGPEFLTYFQNEAQLEKSRLLSDRFSAERPKGSFSTLEIQRTEQGDSAMYLCASSRGEPREKLFFGSGTQLSVL.

The V and J genes are TRBV19 and TRBJ1-5; maybe TRBD1 (5 bases). Trimming left V 9 bases short and J 0 bases short, with 15 bases between. This CDR3 comprises 15 residues. CDR1 and CDR2 (germline): LNHDA, SQIVND (reference sequence). CDR3 residues: CASRGELNSNQPQHF. The CDR3 bases are TGTGCCAGCCGGGGGGAGTTGAATAGCAATCAGCCCCAGCATTTT.

There are a few counts of this clone. The rearrangement links TRBV27 to TRBJ2-3, with TRBD2 as a possible D gene (6 bases). CDR1 and CDR2 (germline): MNHEY, SMNVEV (reference sequence). V lost 4 bases, J lost 2 bases, and 10 bases lay in between. The CDR3 extends over 14 amino acids. In nucleotides, the CDR3 is TGTGCCAGCAGTTATGGGACTGTCACAGATACGCAGTATTTT. This sequence encodes CASSYGTVTDTQYF.

The genes are TRBV15 and TRBJ2-7, with D possibly being TRBD1 (6 bases). The CDR3 totals 14 residues. Trimming took off 1 base at V and 3 bases at J, with 10 bases between the two ends. Per germline, CDR1 LNHNV and CDR2 YYDKDF (reference sequence). The CDR3 is CATSRGGGIYEQYF. CDR3 nucleotides: TGTGCCACCAGCAGAGGTGGGGGCATCTACGAGCAGTACTTC.

V usage is TRBV7-9 and J usage is TRBJ2-5; D not certain. Germline CDR1 and CDR2: SEHNR and FQNEAQ (reference sequence). The germline V and J ends were trimmed by 5 bases and 3 bases, with 16 bases remaining between them. The CDR3 extends over 15 amino acids. Here the CDR3 DNA reads TGTGCCAGCAGCCCCAGCCCGACTCGGGAAGAGACCCAGTACTTC. Translated, it gives CASSPSPTREETQYF.

The rearrangement links TRBV30 to TRBJ2-7; D unresolved. Between the trimmed V and J ends, which lost 6 bases and 2 bases, there was a span of 23 bases. Per the germline V gene, CDR1 is GTSNPN and CDR2 is SVGIG (reference sequence). CDR3 size: 16 residues. CDR3 bases: TGTGCCTGCCCCGTACCCAAGCCCCGTCCCCCCTACGAGCAGTACTTC. This gives the protein CACPVPKPRPPYEQYF.

This clone was observed a few times. CDR3 loop: CASSQDWTGGHGYTF. Here the CDR3 DNA reads TGTGCCAGCAGCCAAGACTGGACAGGGGGCCATGGCTACACCTTC. The chain joins TRBV14 to TRBJ1-2, with TRBD1 matching over 11 bases. V lost 0 bases to trimming and J lost 6 bases; unmatched junction nucleotides: 3. CDR1 SGHDN and CDR2 FVKESK come from the germline V gene. The CDR3 covers 15 residues.

The chain combines TRBV2 with TRBJ2-7, with 7 nucleotides matching TRBD1. V shed 7 bases, J shed 0 bases, and the junction held 3 bases outside the gene matches. The CDR3 spans 13 residues. Germline V CDR1 and CDR2: SNHLY, FYNNEI. Here the CDR3 DNA reads TGTGCCAGCAACAGGGGAAGCTCCTACGAGCAGTACTTC. Amino acids: CASNRGSSYEQYF. The entire variable domain, with the rest obtained from reference TRBV2 and TRBJ2-7, is as follows: EPEVTQTPSHQVTQMGQEVILRCVPISNHLYFYWYRQILGQKVEFLVSFYNNEISEKSEIFDDQFSVERPDGSNFTLKIRSTKLEDSAMYFCASNRGSSYEQYFGPGTRLTVT.

The V and J genes are TRBV6-1 and TRBJ2-7; perhaps TRBD1 as D (6 bases). The CDR3 totals 15 residues. Germline loops: CDR1 MNHNS, CDR2 SASEGT. Trimming pared 4 bases from V and 4 bases from J, leaving 17 bases between. CDR3 amino acids: CASSVDRLELYEQYF. The CDR3, as DNA: TGTGCCAGCAGTGTAGACAGGTTAGAGCTGTACGAGCAGTACTTC.

The CDR3 sequence is CASSQDRSAREQYF. The DNA of the CDR3 is TGCGCCAGCAGCCAAGATAGGTCAGCTAGAGAGCAGTACTTC. The gene calls are TRBV4-3 and TRBJ2-7; D gene uncertain. Germline values: CDR1 LGHNA, CDR2 YSLEER. Trimming removed 0 bases from V and 7 bases from J, with 13 bases in between. This CDR3 comprises 14 residues.

This sequence joins TRBV30 and TRBJ2-7, with D perhaps TRBD2 (5 bases). V was shortened by 5 bases and J by 0 bases, with 14 bases between the two germline ends. There are 14 residues in the CDR3. Germline V gene sequence: CDR1 GTSNPN, CDR2 SVGIG (reference sequence). CDR3 DNA sequence: TGTGCCTGGGAAAGCCTTGGGAGCTCCTACGAGCAGTACTTC. Translation gives CAWESLGSSYEQYF. Looking up the rest from reference TRBV30 and TRBJ2-7 gives the full variable domain: SQTIHQWPATLVQPVGSPLSLECTVEGTSNPNLYWYRQAAGRGLQLLFYSVGIGQISSEVPQNLSASRPQDRQFILSSKKLLLSDSGFYLCAWESLGSSYEQYFGPGTRLTVT.

This chain joins TRBV7-9 and TRBJ2-3; TRBD2 aligns across 11 bases. V lost 5 bases and J lost 4; bases outside the gene matches: 8. Germline CDR1 is SEHNR and CDR2 is FQNEAQ (reference sequence). CDR3 length equals 16 residues. CDR3 residues: CASSTDALAGADTQYF. DNA for the CDR3: TGTGCCAGCAGCACCGACGCACTAGCGGGAGCAGATACGCAGTATTTT.

The J gene is TRBJ2-5, the V gene TRBV10-2, with 10 bases that match TRBD2. With V trimmed by 8 bases and J by 1 base, 7 bases remained unmatched. The CDR3 has 15 amino acids. CDR1 is WSHSY, CDR2 SAAADI, per germline. CDR3: CASSPASGGQETQYF. The CDR3 DNA reads as TGCGCCAGCTCCCCGGCTAGCGGGGGCCAAGAGACCCAGTACTTC.

There are a few counts of this clone. The chain joins TRBV7-2 to TRBJ1-1; D might be TRBD1 (5 bases). The germline gives CDR1 SGHTA, CDR2 FQGNSA. The germline V and J ends were trimmed by 3 bases and 10 bases, with 15 bases remaining between them. The CDR3 extends over 13 amino acids. CDR3 in amino acids: CASSLRQLLVAFF. The CDR3 nucleotides read TGTGCCAGCAGCTTGAGACAGTTGCTTGTAGCTTTCTTT. Looking up the rest from reference TRBV7-2 and TRBJ1-1 gives the full variable domain: GAGVSQSPSNKVTEKGKDVELRCDPISGHTALYWYRQSLGQGLEFLIYFQGNSAPDKSGLPSDRFSAERTGGSVSTLTIQRTQQEDSAVYLCASSLRQLLVAFFGQGTRLTVV.

This chain uses TRBV18 with TRBJ2-5, with 11 nucleotides matching TRBD1. The end of the DNA is better explained by TRBJ2-7, so the J call may be wrong. CDR1 KGHSH and CDR2 LQKENI come from the germline V gene. There are 18 residues in the CDR3. The CDR3 DNA reads TGTGCCAGCTCACCGACCACCCGGGACAGGGGGAGTTCCTACGAGCAGTACTTC. Encoded protein: CASSPTTRDRGSSYEQYF.

The chain joins TRBV4-1 to TRBJ2-3, with TRBD2 matching 8 bases. The germline CDR1 and CDR2 sequences are MGHRA and YSYEKL. The CDR3 spans 14 residues. Trimming took 1 base from V and 3 from J; bases not matched to a gene: 0. CDR3 nucleotide sequence: TGCGCCAGCAGCCAAGCGGGGGGGACAGATACGCAGTATTTT. This gives the protein CASSQAGGTDTQYF.

The V gene is TRBV11-2, the J gene TRBJ1-1; D possibly corresponds to TRBD1 (6 bases). Looked up from germline, CDR1 is SGHAT and CDR2 is FQNNGV. The V gene lost 0 bases and the J gene lost 12 bases, with 29 bases spanning the gap. The CDR3 contains 18 residues. The CDR3 DNA follows: TGTGCCAGCAGCTTAGATCAGGGGCATGTGACAGACTTGAAGGTCACTTTCTTT. This codes for CASSLDQGHVTDLKVTFF.

V is TRBV5-1 and J is TRBJ2-1; 9 bases line up with TRBD2. The CDR3 extends over 16 amino acids. Germline CDR1 and CDR2: SGHRS and YFSETQ. The V segment lost 0 bases and the J segment 6 bases; nucleotides outside the gene matches: 7. The chain's CDR3 is CASSLEGREGINEQFF. CDR3 bases: TGCGCCAGCAGCTTGGAGGGGCGGGAGGGCATCAATGAGCAGTTCTTC.

This clone showed up just a few times. The rearrangement uses TRBV5-1 and TRBJ2-1, with 7 bases aligning to TRBD1. CDR3 length: 15 residues. The V gene's germline CDR1 is SGHRS and CDR2 YFSETQ. After removal of 4 bases from V and 0 bases from J, the junction contained 4 bases not matched to a gene. The CDR3 here is CASSQTGTSYNEQFF. The DNA of the CDR3 is TGCGCCAGCAGCCAGACAGGGACCTCCTACAATGAGCAGTTCTTC.

This chain uses TRBV18 with TRBJ1-2; tentative D call: TRBD1 (5 bases). Looked up from germline, CDR1 is KGHSH and CDR2 is LQKENI. V was trimmed by 2 bases and J by 5 bases, leaving 15 bases between them. The CDR3 consists of 15 residues. The CDR3 reads CASSPKDKISYGYTF. The CDR3 nucleotides read TGTGCCAGCTCACCAAAGGACAAGATATCGTATGGCTACACCTTC.

This clone was observed once. The V and J genes are TRBV27 and TRBJ2-5, with 10 nucleotides matching TRBD1. Trimming at V came to 5 bases and at J to 5 bases, leaving 11 bases not matched to a gene. The CDR3 covers 16 residues. The germline CDR1 and CDR2 sequences are MNHEY and SMNVEV (reference sequence). The CDR3 protein is CASSTLPGTGAETQYF. The CDR3 DNA reads TGTGCCAGCAGTACCCTCCCCGGGACAGGGGCCGAGACCCAGTACTTC.

The chain is built from TRBV4-2 and TRBJ1-2; 12 bases agree with TRBD1. The CDR3 covers 18 residues. Trimming at V came to 0 bases and at J to 4 bases, leaving 9 bases not matched to a gene. CDR1 and CDR2 (germline): LGHNA, YNFKEQ. For the CDR3, the DNA is TGTGCCAGCAGCCAAGAGGGGACAGGGGGCTTTGGTGCCTATGGCTACACCTTC. It encodes CASSQEGTGGFGAYGYTF.